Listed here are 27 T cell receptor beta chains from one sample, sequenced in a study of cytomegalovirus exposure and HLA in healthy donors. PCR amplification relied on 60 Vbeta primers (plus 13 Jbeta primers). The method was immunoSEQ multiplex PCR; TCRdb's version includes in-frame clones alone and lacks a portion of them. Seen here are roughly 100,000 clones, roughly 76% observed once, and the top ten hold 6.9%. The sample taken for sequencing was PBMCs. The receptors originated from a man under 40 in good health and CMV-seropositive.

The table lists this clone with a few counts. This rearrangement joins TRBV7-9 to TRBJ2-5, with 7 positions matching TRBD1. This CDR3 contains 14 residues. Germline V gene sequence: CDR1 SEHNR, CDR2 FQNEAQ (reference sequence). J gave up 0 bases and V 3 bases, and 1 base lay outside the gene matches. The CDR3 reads CASSLGQNQETQYF. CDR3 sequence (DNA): TGTGCCAGCAGCTTGGGACAGAACCAAGAGACCCAGTACTTC.

CDR3 coding DNA: TGTGCCAGTAAAGGCCCCACAGGGATGACTGAAGCTTTCTTT. Amino acids: CASKGPTGMTEAFF. This chain uses TRBV19 with TRBJ1-1, with D possibly matching TRBD1 (6 bases). CDR1 LNHDA and CDR2 SQIVND come from the germline V gene (reference sequence). The CDR3 runs 14 residues. V dropped 7 bases and J dropped 5 bases, with 17 bases sitting between them.

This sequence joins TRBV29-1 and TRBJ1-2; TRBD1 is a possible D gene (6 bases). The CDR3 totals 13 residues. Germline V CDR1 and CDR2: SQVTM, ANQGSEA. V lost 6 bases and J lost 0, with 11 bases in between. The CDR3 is CSVFGQTNYGYTF. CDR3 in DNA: TGCAGCGTCTTTGGACAGACTAACTATGGCTACACCTTC.

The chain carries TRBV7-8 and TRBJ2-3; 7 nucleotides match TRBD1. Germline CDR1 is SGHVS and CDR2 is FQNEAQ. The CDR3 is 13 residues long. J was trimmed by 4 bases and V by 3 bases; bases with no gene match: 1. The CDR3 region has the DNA TGTGCCAGCAGCTTGCAGGGGGCAGATACGCAGTATTTT. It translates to CASSLQGADTQYF.

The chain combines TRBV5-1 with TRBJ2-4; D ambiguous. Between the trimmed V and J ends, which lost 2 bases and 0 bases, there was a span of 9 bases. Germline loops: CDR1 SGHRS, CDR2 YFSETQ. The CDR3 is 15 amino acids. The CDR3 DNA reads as TGCGCCAGCAGCTTTAAAGAGCTAGCCAAAAACATTCAGTACTTC. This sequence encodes CASSFKELAKNIQYF.

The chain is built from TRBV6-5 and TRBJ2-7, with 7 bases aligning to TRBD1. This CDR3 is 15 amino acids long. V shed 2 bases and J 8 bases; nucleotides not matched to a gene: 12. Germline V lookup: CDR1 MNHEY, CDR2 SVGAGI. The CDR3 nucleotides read TGTGCCAGCAGTTACAGCGTGGGGGACAGCACCAAGCAGTACTTC. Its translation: CASSYSVGDSTKQYF.

The CDR3 bases are TGTGCCAGCAGTTATGAAGGGGCTTGGCAGCCCCAGCATTTT. The encoded protein is CASSYEGAWQPQHF. The genes are TRBV6-5 and TRBJ1-5; possible D gene TRBD1, 5 bases. Deletions cut 3 bases from V and 7 bases from J, with 13 bases between. The germline gives CDR1 MNHEY, CDR2 SVGAGI. The CDR3 has 14 residues.

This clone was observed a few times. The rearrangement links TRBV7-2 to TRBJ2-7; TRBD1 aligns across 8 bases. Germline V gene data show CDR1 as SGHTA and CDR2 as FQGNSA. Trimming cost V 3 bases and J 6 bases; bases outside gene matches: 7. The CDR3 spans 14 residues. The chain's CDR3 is CASSLPGTGIEQYF. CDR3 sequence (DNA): TGTGCCAGCAGCTTGCCCGGGACAGGCATCGAGCAGTACTTC.

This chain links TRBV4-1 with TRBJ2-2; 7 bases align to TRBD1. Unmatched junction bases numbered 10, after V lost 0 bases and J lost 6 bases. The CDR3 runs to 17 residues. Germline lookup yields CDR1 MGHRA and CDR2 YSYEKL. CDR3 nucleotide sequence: TGCGCCAGCAGCCAAGAAGGGGGCAGGGGCGTTCCCGGGGAGCTGTTTTTT. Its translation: CASSQEGGRGVPGELFF.

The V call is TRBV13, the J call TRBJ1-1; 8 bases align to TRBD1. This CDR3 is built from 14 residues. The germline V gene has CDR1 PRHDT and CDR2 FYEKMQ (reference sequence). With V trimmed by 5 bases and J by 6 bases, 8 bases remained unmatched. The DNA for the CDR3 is TGTGCCAGCAGCAGACGACAGGGGCGCCCTGAAGCTTTCTTT. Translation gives CASSRRQGRPEAFF.

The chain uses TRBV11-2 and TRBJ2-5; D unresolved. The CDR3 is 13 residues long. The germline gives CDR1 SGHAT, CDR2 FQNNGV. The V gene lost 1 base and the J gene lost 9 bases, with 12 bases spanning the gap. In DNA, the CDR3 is TGTGCCAGCAGCTTAGTAGGCCAGCAGGCCCAGTACTTC. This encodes CASSLVGQQAQYF.

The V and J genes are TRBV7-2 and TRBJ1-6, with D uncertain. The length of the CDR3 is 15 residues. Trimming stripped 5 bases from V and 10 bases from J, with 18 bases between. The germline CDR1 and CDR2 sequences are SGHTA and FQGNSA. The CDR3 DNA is TGTGCCAGCAGCCCAGCGGACGGTGCCGGCTCACCCCTCCACTTT. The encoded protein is CASSPADGAGSPLHF.

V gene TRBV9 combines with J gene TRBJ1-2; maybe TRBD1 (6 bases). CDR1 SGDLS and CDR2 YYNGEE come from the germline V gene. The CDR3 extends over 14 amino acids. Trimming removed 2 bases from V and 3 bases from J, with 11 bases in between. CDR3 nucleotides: TGTGCCAGCAGCGTCGCAAACAGGGACTATGGCTACACCTTC. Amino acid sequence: CASSVANRDYGYTF. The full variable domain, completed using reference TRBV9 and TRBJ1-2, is DSGVTQTPKHLITATGQRVTLRCSPRSGDLSVYWYQQSLDQGLQFLIQYYNGEERAKGNILERFSAQQFPDLHSELNLSSLELGDSALYFCASSVANRDYGYTFGSGTRLTVV.

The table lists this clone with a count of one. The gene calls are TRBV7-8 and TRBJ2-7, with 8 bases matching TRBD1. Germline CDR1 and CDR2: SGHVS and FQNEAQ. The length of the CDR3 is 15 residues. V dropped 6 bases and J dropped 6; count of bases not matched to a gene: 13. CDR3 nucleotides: TGTGCCAGCAGTCCTAATAGAGGACAGGGCAGCGAGCAGTACTTC. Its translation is CASSPNRGQGSEQYF.

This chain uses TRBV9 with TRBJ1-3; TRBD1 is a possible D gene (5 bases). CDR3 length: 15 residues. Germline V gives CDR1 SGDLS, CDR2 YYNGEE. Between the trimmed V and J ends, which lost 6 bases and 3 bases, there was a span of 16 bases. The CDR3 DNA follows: TGTGCCAGCATGGAGGGATCTGGGGGTGGAAACACCATATATTTT. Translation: CASMEGSGGGNTIYF.

CDR3 DNA: TGCGCCAGCAGCTTGGACCAGACAGGGACCAATCAGCCCCAGCATTTT. It yields the protein CASSLDQTGTNQPQHF. The rearrangement joins TRBV5-1 to TRBJ1-5; 7 nucleotides align to TRBD1. The germline V gene encodes CDR1 SGHRS and CDR2 YFSETQ. Trimming took 0 bases from V and 3 from J; bases not matched to a gene: 6. CDR3 size: 16 residues. Using reference TRBV5-1 and TRBJ1-5 for the parts outside the CDR3, the full variable domain is KAGVTQTPRYLIKTRGQQVTLSCSPISGHRSVSWYQQTPGQGLQFLFEYFSETQRNKGNFPGRFSGRQFSNSRSEMNVSTLELGDSALYLCASSLDQTGTNQPQHFGDGTRLSIL.

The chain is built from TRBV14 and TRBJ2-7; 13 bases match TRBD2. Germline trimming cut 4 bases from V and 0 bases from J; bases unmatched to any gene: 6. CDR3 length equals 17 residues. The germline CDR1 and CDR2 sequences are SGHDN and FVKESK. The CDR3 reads CASSLLGLAGASYEQYF. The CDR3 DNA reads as TGTGCCAGCAGCCTCCTAGGACTAGCGGGGGCCTCCTACGAGCAGTACTTC.

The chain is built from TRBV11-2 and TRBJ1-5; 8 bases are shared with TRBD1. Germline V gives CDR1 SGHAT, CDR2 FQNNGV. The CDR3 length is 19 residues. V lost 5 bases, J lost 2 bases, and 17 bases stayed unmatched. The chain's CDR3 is CASSPSPRRTGKGNQPQHF. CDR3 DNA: TGTGCCAGCAGCCCTAGCCCTAGGAGGACAGGGAAGGGCAATCAGCCCCAGCATTTT.

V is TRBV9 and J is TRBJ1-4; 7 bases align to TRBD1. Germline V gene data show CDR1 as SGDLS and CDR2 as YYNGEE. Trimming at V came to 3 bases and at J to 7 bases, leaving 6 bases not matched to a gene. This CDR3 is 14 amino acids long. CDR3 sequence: CASSDRGEFEKLFF. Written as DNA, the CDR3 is TGTGCCAGCAGCGACAGGGGAGAATTTGAAAAACTGTTTTTT.

This chain's CDR3 is CASSRLQGGYGYTF. The CDR3 DNA reads TGTGCCAGCAGCCGCCTCCAGGGTGGCTATGGCTACACCTTC. The chain carries TRBV7-9 and TRBJ1-2, with D possibly being TRBD1 (5 bases). The germline gives CDR1 SEHNR, CDR2 FQNEAQ (reference sequence). The V end was cut by 5 bases, the J end by 4 bases, with 14 bases between. This CDR3 region has 14 residues.

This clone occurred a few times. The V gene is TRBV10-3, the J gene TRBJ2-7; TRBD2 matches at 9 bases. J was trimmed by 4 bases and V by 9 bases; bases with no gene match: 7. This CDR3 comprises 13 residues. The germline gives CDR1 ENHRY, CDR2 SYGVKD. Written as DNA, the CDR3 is TGTGCCATGAGCGGGGGGCGAGGGTACGAGCAGTACTTC. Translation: CAMSGGRGYEQYF.

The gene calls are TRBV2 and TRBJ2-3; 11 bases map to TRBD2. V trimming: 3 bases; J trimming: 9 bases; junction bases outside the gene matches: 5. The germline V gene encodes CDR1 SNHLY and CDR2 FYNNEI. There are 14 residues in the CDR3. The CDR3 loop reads CASSDSGGEGTQYF. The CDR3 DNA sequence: TGTGCCAGCAGTGATAGCGGGGGGGAGGGCACGCAGTATTTT.

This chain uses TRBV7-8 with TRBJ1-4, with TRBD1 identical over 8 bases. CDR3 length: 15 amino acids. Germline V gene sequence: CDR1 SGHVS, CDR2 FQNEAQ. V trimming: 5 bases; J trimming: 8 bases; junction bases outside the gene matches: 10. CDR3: CASSGRQGALEKLFF. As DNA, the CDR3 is TGTGCCAGCAGCGGGCGTCAGGGGGCGTTGGAAAAACTGTTTTTT.

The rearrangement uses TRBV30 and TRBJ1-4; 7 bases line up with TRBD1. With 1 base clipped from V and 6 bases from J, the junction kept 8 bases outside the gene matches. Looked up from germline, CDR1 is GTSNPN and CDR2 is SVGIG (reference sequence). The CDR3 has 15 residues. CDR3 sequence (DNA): TGTGCCTGGAGTGCCGGCAGGGGGGCTTATGAAAAACTGTTTTTT. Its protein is CAWSAGRGAYEKLFF.

The CDR3 loop is CASSPPQGRTGELFF. In nucleotides, the CDR3 is TGCGCCAGCAGCCCCCCACAGGGGCGCACCGGGGAGCTGTTTTTT. The V and J genes are TRBV5-1 and TRBJ2-2, with TRBD1 identical over 7 bases. Germline-derived CDR1 and CDR2 are SGHRS and YFSETQ. This CDR3 has 15 residues. Trimming cost V 4 bases and J 4 bases; bases outside gene matches: 7.

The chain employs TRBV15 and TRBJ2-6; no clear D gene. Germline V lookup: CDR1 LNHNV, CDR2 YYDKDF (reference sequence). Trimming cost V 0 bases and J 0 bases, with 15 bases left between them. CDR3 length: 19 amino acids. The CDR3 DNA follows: TGTGCCACCAGCAGAGATCGGCGGCCGAACTACTCTGGGGCCAACGTCCTGACTTTC. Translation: CATSRDRRPNYSGANVLTF.

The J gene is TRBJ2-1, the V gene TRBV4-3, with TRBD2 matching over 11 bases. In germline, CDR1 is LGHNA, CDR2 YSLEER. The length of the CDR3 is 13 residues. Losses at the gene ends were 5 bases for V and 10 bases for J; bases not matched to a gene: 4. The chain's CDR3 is CASSTRLAGEQFF. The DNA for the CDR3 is TGCGCCAGCAGCACCCGACTAGCGGGGGAGCAGTTCTTC.